Listed below are T cell receptor beta chains from one sample, sequenced in a study of T cell responses to AZD1222 COVID-19 vaccine. Method: immunoSEQ multiplex PCR; TCRdb's copy keeps in-frame clones and lacks some. The sample yields over 130,000 clones, approximately 92% seen once. Sequences were derived from peripheral blood, sampled 28 days after the second AZD1222 dose. The receptors come from an adult who received the AZD1222 COVID-19 vaccine. Both conserved end residues are part of each CDR3. D genes are given only for firm matches. Expanded clones are given a class, and other clones once, few, many or no size at all.

j_call: TRBJ2-3; d_call: NA; v_call: TRBV6-2/TRBV6-3; clone_size: NA; cdr3_aa: CASSYVGRPTDTQYF; cdr3_nt: TGTGCCAGCAGTTACGTAGGCAGACCCACAGATACGCAGTATTTT
j_call: TRBJ1-2; d_call: NA; v_call: TRBV2; clone_size: NA; cdr3_aa: CASRDLTPTGGGRNGGDGYTF; cdr3_nt: TGTGCCAGCAGAGACCTTACCCCGACAGGTGGGGGTAGGAATGGTGGTGATGGCTACACCTTC
j_call: TRBJ2-7; d_call: NA; v_call: TRBV6-5; clone_size: NA; cdr3_aa: CASSYPGPGHEQYF; cdr3_nt: TGTGCCAGCAGCTACCCAGGGCCGGGCCACGAGCAGTACTTC
j_call: TRBJ2-3; d_call: TRBD2; v_call: TRBV5-4; clone_size: NA; cdr3_aa: CASSLRYAGEADTQYF; cdr3_nt: TGTGCCAGCAGCTTGAGGTATGCGGGAGAGGCAGATACGCAGTATTTT
j_call: TRBJ2-7; d_call: NA; v_call: TRBV7-3; clone_size: once; cdr3_aa: CASSLASSNEQYF; cdr3_nt: TGTGCCAGCAGCTTGGCTAGCTCGAACGAGCAGTACTTC
j_call: TRBJ2-7; d_call: TRBD2; v_call: TRBV5-1; clone_size: NA; cdr3_aa: CASRRTSWGEQYF; cdr3_nt: TGCGCCAGCCGTAGGACTAGCTGGGGCGAGCAGTACTTC
j_call: TRBJ1-4; d_call: NA; v_call: TRBV6-6; clone_size: NA; cdr3_aa: CASSYSGPREKLFF; cdr3_nt: TGTGCCAGCAGTTACTCAGGCCCCAGGGAAAAACTGTTTTTT
j_call: TRBJ2-3; d_call: NA; v_call: TRBV19; clone_size: NA; cdr3_aa: CASSIARGLADTQYF; cdr3_nt: TGTGCCAGTAGTATAGCTCGGGGGCTGGCAGATACGCAGTATTTT
j_call: TRBJ1-2; d_call: NA; v_call: TRBV28; clone_size: NA; cdr3_aa: CASNPEGQGTYGYTF; cdr3_nt: TGTGCCAGCAACCCAGAGGGGCAGGGGACCTATGGCTACACCTTC
j_call: TRBJ1-1; d_call: NA; v_call: TRBV28; clone_size: NA; cdr3_aa: CASSLVAHSRGTEAFF; cdr3_nt: TGTGCCAGCAGTTTGGTGGCTCATAGCCGGGGCACTGAAGCTTTCTTT